This TCR beta chain was retrieved from a study of human thymus T cells. Thymus was obtained from resections taken during corrective heart surgery. Having corrective surgery for congenital heart defects, healthy Finnish infants were the ones who donated. Overall study results and limits: Both thymic and peripheral blood repertoires showed apparently biased V and J usage. Related research reported highly overlapping thymic repertoires among unrelated individuals.

Of note for this clone: Antigen specificity is unknown.

Profiled with immunoSEQ multiplex PCR; TCRdb holds only in-frame clones, not every one. The table includes tens of thousands of clones, roughly 94% detected once. Sequenced: thymus tissue. The sequence was collected from a girl under three years old with a congenital heart defect but otherwise immunologically healthy.

The CDR3 spells CASRKSSQGPISYEQYF. CDR3 sequence (DNA): TGTGCCAGCAGAAAATCGTCTCAGGGGCCGATTTCCTACGAGCAGTACTTC. V gene TRBV7-9 combines with J gene TRBJ2-7; D is possibly TRBD1 (6 bases). From germline, CDR1 is SEHNR and CDR2 FQNEAQ (reference sequence). V lost 6 bases to trimming and J lost 1 base, with 22 bases between them. The CDR3 is 17 residues long.